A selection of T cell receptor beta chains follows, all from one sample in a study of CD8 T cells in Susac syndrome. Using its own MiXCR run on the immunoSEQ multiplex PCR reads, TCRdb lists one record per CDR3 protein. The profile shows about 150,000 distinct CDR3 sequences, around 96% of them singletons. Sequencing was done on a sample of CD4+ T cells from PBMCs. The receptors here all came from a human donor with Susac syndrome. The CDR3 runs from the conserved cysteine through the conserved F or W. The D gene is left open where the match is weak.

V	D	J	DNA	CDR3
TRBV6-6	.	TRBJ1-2	TGTGCCAGCAGCTTTGACCCTACCGCTAACTATGGCTACACCTTC	CASSFDPTANYGYTF
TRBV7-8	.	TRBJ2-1	TGTGCCAGCAGCTTAGTTGGGGGCTCCTACAATGAGCAGTTCTTC	CASSLVGGSYNEQFF
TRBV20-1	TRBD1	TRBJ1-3	TGCAGTGCTCCGGACAGGGCTGCTGGAAACACCATATATTTT	CSAPDRAAGNTIYF
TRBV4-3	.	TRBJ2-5	TGCGCCAGCAGCCAAGATACCAATAGAGGGCCCCAAGAGACCCAGTACTTC	CASSQDTNRGPQETQYF
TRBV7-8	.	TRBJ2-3	TGTGCCAGCAGCTTCAGGGATAGCACAGATACGCAGTATTTT	CASSFRDSTDTQYF
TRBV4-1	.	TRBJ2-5	TGCGCCAGCAGCCAATCCAGCCAAGAGACCCAGTACTTC	CASSQSSQETQYF
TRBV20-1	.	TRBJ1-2	TGCAGTGCGTATAGTACTCCCTATGGCTACACCTTC	CSAYSTPYGYTF
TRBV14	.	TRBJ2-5	TGTGCCAGCAGCCGGGAGGCGGACCGTCCATGGGAGACCCAGTACTTC	CASSREADRPWETQYF
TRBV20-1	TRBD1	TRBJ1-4	TGCAGTGCTAGGCGACAGGGGTCGTATGAAAAACTGTTTTTT	CSARRQGSYEKLFF
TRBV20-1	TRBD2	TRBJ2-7	TGCAGTGCTAGAGATCAAAGGCGGGGGTACGAGCAGTACTTC	CSARDQRRGYEQYF
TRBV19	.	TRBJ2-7	TGTGCCAGAAGCGTGAGGTCCTACGAGCAGTACTTC	CARSVRSYEQYF
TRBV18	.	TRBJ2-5	TGTGCCAGCTCACTGACGTCTTGGGAGACCCAGTACTTC	CASSLTSWETQYF
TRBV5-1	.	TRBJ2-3	TGCGCCAGCAGCTTGAGTTGGGGCGGCACAGATACGCAGTATTTT	CASSLSWGGTDTQYF